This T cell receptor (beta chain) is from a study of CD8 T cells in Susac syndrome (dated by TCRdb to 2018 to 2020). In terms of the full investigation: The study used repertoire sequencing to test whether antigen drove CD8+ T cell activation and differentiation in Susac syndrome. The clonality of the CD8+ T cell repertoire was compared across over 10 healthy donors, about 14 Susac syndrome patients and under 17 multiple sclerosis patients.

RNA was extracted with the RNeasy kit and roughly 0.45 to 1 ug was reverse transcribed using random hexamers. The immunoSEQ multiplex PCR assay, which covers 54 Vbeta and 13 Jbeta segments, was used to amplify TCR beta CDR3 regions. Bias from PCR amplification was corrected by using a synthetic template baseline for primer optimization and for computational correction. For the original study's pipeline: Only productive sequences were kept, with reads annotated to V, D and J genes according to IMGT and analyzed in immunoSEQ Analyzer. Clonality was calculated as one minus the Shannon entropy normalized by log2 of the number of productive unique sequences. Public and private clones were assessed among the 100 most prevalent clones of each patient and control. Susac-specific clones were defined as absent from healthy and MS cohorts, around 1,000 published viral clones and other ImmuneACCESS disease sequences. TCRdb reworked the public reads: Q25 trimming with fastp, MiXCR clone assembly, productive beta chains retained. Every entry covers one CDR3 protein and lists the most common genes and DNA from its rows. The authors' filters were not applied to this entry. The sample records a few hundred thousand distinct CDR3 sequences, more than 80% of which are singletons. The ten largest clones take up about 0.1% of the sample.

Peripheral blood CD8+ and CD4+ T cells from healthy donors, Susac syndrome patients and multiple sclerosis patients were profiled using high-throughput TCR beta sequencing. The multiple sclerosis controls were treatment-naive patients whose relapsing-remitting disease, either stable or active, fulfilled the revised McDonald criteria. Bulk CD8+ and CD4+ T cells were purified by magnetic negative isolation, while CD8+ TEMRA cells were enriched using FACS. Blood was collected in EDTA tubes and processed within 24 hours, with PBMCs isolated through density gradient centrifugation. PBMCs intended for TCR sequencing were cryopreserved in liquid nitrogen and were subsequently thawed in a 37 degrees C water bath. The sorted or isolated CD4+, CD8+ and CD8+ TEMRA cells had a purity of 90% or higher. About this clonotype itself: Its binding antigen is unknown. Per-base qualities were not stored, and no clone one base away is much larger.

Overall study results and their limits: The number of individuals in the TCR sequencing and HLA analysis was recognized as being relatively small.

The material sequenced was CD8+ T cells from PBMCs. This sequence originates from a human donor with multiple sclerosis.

The CDR3: CASRQGAFGYTF. The sequence in DNA is TGTGCCAGCAGACAGGGGGCTTTTGGCTACACCTTC. The receptor chain draws on TRBV25-1 and TRBJ1-2; 9 central bases correspond to TRBD1. Here V drops 6 bases and J drops 7 bases, and the junction holds 3 bases not matched to any gene. Based on the germline V gene, the CDR1 and CDR2 sequences are MGHDK and SYGVNS. From its cysteine to its phenylalanine, the CDR3 spans 12 amino acids. The retained sequence is limited to the CDR3, 36 bases, with the frame set at the first base.